The T cell receptor (beta chain) under discussion was sequenced for a study of monozygotic twins with inflammatory bowel disease. Per germline, CDR1 SGHRS and CDR2 YFSETQ. The CDR3 is 14 residues long. Overall study findings and caveats: Using the inverse Simpson index, IBD patients had lower TCRbeta diversity than healthy co-twins.

Concerning this clonotype: The antigen is undetermined.

From its re-call of the 5' RACE reads, TCRdb lists each CDR3 protein once, without DNA. The listing contains roughly 160,000 distinct CDR3 sequences. Source material: blood. This TCR was recovered from a human donor with ulcerative colitis or Crohn's disease, or a healthy co-twin of an affected twin (not recorded which). The chain links TRBV5-1 to TRBJ2-5; the TRBD2 assignment by TCRdb is unverifiable without DNA. The CDR3 sequence is CASSPGTDQETQYF.